The 25 T cell receptor beta chains listed next were all sequenced from one sample in a study of human T cells and chemical hapten exposure. In TCRdb, the RACE reads were re-called with MiXCR into one record per CDR3 protein. Of around 200,000 distinct CDR3 sequences detected, nearly 30% appear once; the ten largest clones hold less than 3.5%. Regarding time point: pre-sensitization, week 0. This sample's treatment: therapeutic diphenylcyclopropenone sensitization with weekly scalp DPC. The sequencing here drew on whole blood, taken in connection with sensitization to the hapten diphenylcyclopropenone (DPC). The receptors shown here come from a woman in her twenties or thirties with alopecia areata. Some clones in this sample may be carry-over from other donors' samples.

This clonotype was found many times. V usage is TRBV6-2 or TRBV6-3 and J usage is TRBJ1-6, with a tentative D call TRBD1 (5 bases). The CDR3 totals 13 residues. Germline V CDR1 and CDR2: MNHEY, SVGEGT. Trimming shortened V by 7 bases and J by 10 bases, and 14 bases separated the two germline ends. In DNA, the CDR3 is TGTGCCAGCACCCCGGGACCTCGATCACCCCTCCACTTT. It encodes CASTPGPRSPLHF.

The chain couples TRBV12-3 or TRBV12-4 to TRBJ1-4; 10 nucleotides agree with TRBD1. After removal of 5 bases from V and 8 bases from J, the junction contained 8 bases not matched to a gene. The CDR3 is 15 residues long. Written as DNA, the CDR3 is TGTGCCAGCAGTCGAAGACAGGGGGCCGGCGAAAAACTGTTTTTT. It encodes CASSRRQGAGEKLFF.

The chain couples TRBV27 to TRBJ2-7; 10 bases match TRBD1. CDR1 and CDR2 (germline): MNHEY, SMNVEV (reference sequence). The trim removed 5 bases at V and 4 bases at J, leaving 5 bases unmatched. This CDR3 comprises 14 residues. CDR3 region: CASSTTGGGYEQYF. The CDR3 DNA sequence: TGTGCCAGCAGTACGACAGGGGGCGGATACGAGCAGTACTTC.

V usage is TRBV28 and J usage is TRBJ2-1; tentative D call: TRBD2 (6 bases). From germline, CDR1 is MDHEN and CDR2 SYDVKM. CDR3 length: 11 amino acids. With 3 bases removed from V and 10 bases from J, the gap between germline ends came to 7 bases. In DNA, the CDR3 is TGTGCCAGCAGTTTGGGGGGAGAGCAGTTCTTC. Its translation: CASSLGGEQFF.

The chain recombines TRBV6-5 with TRBJ2-7; 9 bases fit TRBD2. Per the germline V gene, CDR1 is MNHEY and CDR2 is SVGAGI. V shed 0 bases, J shed 0 bases, and the junction held 3 bases outside the gene matches. The CDR3 totals 16 residues. This CDR3 is CASSYSLAGDSYEQYF. In DNA form, the CDR3 reads TGTGCCAGCAGTTACTCGTTAGCGGGGGACTCCTACGAGCAGTACTTC.

There are a few counts of this clonotype. The chain carries TRBV7-9 and TRBJ2-5; D is uncertain. Germline V lookup: CDR1 SEHNR, CDR2 FQNEAQ (reference sequence). The ends were cut back, 5 bases at V and 4 bases at J, with 17 bases in the middle. This CDR3 is built from 15 residues. CDR3 sequence: CASSLIHPTLETQYF. DNA for the CDR3: TGTGCCAGCAGCCTCATACACCCCACCTTAGAGACCCAGTACTTC.

This chain links TRBV6-1 with TRBJ2-5; 9 bases are a match to TRBD1. Germline V gene lookup returns CDR1 MNHNS and CDR2 SASEGT. V lost 6 bases, J lost 3 bases, and 2 bases stayed unmatched. CDR3 length: 13 residues. CDR3 coding DNA: TGTGCCAGCAGGAGGACAGGGGAAGAGACCCAGTACTTC. This gives the protein CASRRTGEETQYF.

CDR3 in DNA: TGTGCCAGCAGACCAAACAGCCAATCAATCCCCTACGAGCAGTACTTC. This gives the protein CASRPNSQSIPYEQYF. This chain links TRBV27 with TRBJ2-7; no clear D gene. The CDR3 totals 16 residues. Germline V gene data show CDR1 as MNHEY and CDR2 as SMNVEV (reference sequence). The germline V and J ends were trimmed by 6 bases and 2 bases, with 20 bases remaining between them.

This clonotype occurred a few times. The chain recombines TRBV2 with TRBJ1-5; no reliable D call. The V gene's germline CDR1 is SNHLY and CDR2 FYNNEI. Trimming removed 0 bases from V and 6 bases from J, with 12 bases in between. The CDR3 length is 15 residues. The DNA of the CDR3 is TGTGCCAGCAGTGAAGCTTGGACGGGCTCTCAGCCCCAGCATTTT. This encodes CASSEAWTGSQPQHF.

Ten or more counts support this clonotype. This chain connects TRBV28 to TRBJ1-6, with a tentative D call TRBD1 (6 bases). The CDR3 loop spans 12 amino acids. V was shortened by 6 bases and J by 11 bases, with 11 bases between the two germline ends. CDR1 is MDHEN and CDR2 is SYDVKM in the germline V gene. The CDR3 spells CASSGQRAPLHF. The CDR3 region has the DNA TGTGCCAGCAGCGGACAGAGGGCACCCCTCCACTTT.

The rearrangement links TRBV5-1 to TRBJ2-1; 13 nucleotides align to TRBD2. The CDR3 loop spans 19 amino acids. From germline, CDR1 is SGHRS and CDR2 YFSETQ. V lost 4 bases and J lost 0; bases outside the gene matches: 10. The CDR3: CASSRTLGLAGDSYNEQFF. CDR3 nucleotides: TGCGCCAGCAGCCGCACGCTAGGACTAGCGGGAGACTCCTACAATGAGCAGTTCTTC.

This sequence joins TRBV7-2 and TRBJ2-7, with TRBD2 as a possible D gene (5 bases). The CDR3 consists of 12 residues. Germline lookup yields CDR1 SGHTA and CDR2 FQGNSA. Trimming stripped 4 bases from V and 3 bases from J, with 7 bases between. For the CDR3, the DNA is TGTGCCAGCAGCTCGGGATTCTACGAGCAGTACTTC. Its protein is CASSSGFYEQYF. Drawing the rest from reference TRBV7-2 and TRBJ2-7, the complete variable domain is GAGVSQSPSNKVTEKGKDVELRCDPISGHTALYWYRQSLGQGLEFLIYFQGNSAPDKSGLPSDRFSAERTGGSVSTLTIQRTQQEDSAVYLCASSSGFYEQYFGPGTRLTVT.

This clonotype was counted ten times or more. This chain links TRBV12-3 or TRBV12-4 with TRBJ2-1; a weak D match, TRBD1 (5 bases). Deletions cut 2 bases from V and 0 bases from J, with 8 bases between. This CDR3 spans 15 amino acids. CDR3 loop: CASSLQGGSYNEQFF. Written as DNA, the CDR3 is TGTGCCAGCAGTTTACAGGGTGGCTCCTACAATGAGCAGTTCTTC.

The V call is TRBV19, the J call TRBJ2-3; D is perhaps TRBD1 (6 bases). V gave up 0 bases and J gave up 8 bases, with 12 bases separating them. The germline gives CDR1 LNHDA, CDR2 SQIVND (reference sequence). The CDR3 is 14 residues long. The CDR3 is CASSIDWGRSTQYF. CDR3 coding DNA: TGTGCCAGTAGTATAGATTGGGGGCGGAGTACGCAGTATTTT. Full variable domain (outside the CDR3, taken from reference TRBV19 and TRBJ2-3): DGGITQSPKYLFRKEGQNVTLSCEQNLNHDAMYWYRQDPGQGLRLIYYSQIVNDFQKGDIAEGYSVSREKKESFPLTVTSAQKNPTAFYLCASSIDWGRSTQYFGPGTRLTVL.

This clonotype appeared a few times. The rearrangement joins TRBV29-1 to TRBJ2-1; 8 bases map to TRBD2. J lost 9 bases, V lost 8 bases, and 3 bases had no gene match. This CDR3 is built from 10 residues. Looked up from germline, CDR1 is SQVTM and CDR2 is ANQGSEA. For the CDR3, the DNA is TGCAGCTCCGGGGGGGGTGAGCAGTTCTTC. This translates into CSSGGGEQFF.

The chain uses TRBV5-1 and TRBJ2-2; D uncertain. Germline V gene lookup returns CDR1 SGHRS and CDR2 YFSETQ. The CDR3 has 13 amino acids. The V and J ends lost 5 bases and 3 bases respectively, with 8 bases between them. This chain's CDR3 is CASRPSDTGELFF. CDR3 DNA sequence: TGCGCCAGCAGGCCGTCGGACACCGGGGAGCTGTTTTTT. The full variable domain, in which reference TRBV5-1 and TRBJ2-2 provide the parts outside the CDR3, is KAGVTQTPRYLIKTRGQQVTLSCSPISGHRSVSWYQQTPGQGLQFLFEYFSETQRNKGNFPGRFSGRQFSNSRSEMNVSTLELGDSALYLCASRPSDTGELFFGEGSRLTVL.

On this clonotype: Without the conserved terminal phenylalanine or tryptophan, this CDR3 likely stems from a read error. Written as DNA, the CDR3 is TGCAGTGCTCGGGGACCCAATGAAAAACTGTTTTCT. This codes for CSARGPNEKLFS. The chain employs TRBV20-1 and TRBJ1-4; D perhaps matches TRBD1 (5 bases). Germline V gene data show CDR1 as DFQATT and CDR2 as SNEGSKA (reference sequence). The V and J ends lost 5 bases and 5 bases respectively, with 9 bases between them. The CDR3 has 12 amino acids.

This clonotype was observed a handful of times. The V gene is TRBV18, the J gene TRBJ1-5; D gene unclear. Germline CDR1 reads KGHSH; CDR2 reads LQKENI. CDR3 size: 15 residues. V was shortened by 3 bases and J by 0 bases, with 9 bases between the two germline ends. The DNA for the CDR3 is TGTGCCAGCTCACCCCGCAAAGATAGCAATCAGCCCCAGCATTTT. Amino acid sequence: CASSPRKDSNQPQHF.

The genes are TRBV7-2 and TRBJ1-5, with no clear D. This CDR3 has 15 amino acids. Trimming removed 1 base at V and 4 bases at J, with 11 bases between. Germline V lookup: CDR1 SGHTA, CDR2 FQGNSA. CDR3 nucleotides: TGTGCCAGCAGCTTAGGTCCACAGCAGAATCAGCCCCAGCATTTT. This codes for CASSLGPQQNQPQHF. Complete variable domain (other parts from reference TRBV7-2 and TRBJ1-5): GAGVSQSPSNKVTEKGKDVELRCDPISGHTALYWYRQSLGQGLEFLIYFQGNSAPDKSGLPSDRFSAERTGGSVSTLTIQRTQQEDSAVYLCASSLGPQQNQPQHFGDGTRLSIL.

The sample holds a few counts of this clonotype. The CDR3 here is CASSQLGLVFF. In nucleotides, the CDR3 is TGTGCCAGCAGCCAACTTGGACTAGTGTTCTTC. This sequence joins TRBV4-2 and TRBJ2-1; 7 bases fit TRBD2. This CDR3 region has 11 residues. The ends lost 2 bases at V and 15 bases at J; junction bases unmatched: 4. CDR1 is LGHNA and CDR2 is YNFKEQ in the germline V gene.

The rearrangement links TRBV28 to TRBJ2-7; D is perhaps TRBD1 (6 bases). Per germline, CDR1 MDHEN and CDR2 SYDVKM. There are 11 residues in the CDR3. V gave up 1 base and J gave up 13 bases, with 11 bases separating them. CDR3 bases: TGTGCCAGCAGTTTATACAGGGACGTTTACTTC. This sequence encodes CASSLYRDVYF. Full variable domain (rest looked up from reference TRBV28 and TRBJ2-7): DVKVTQSSRYLVKRTGEKVFLECVQDMDHENMFWYRQDPGLGLRLIYFSYDVKMKEKGDIPEGYSVSREKKERFSLILESASTNQTSMYLCASSLYRDVYFGPGTRLTVT.

This clonotype occurred a few times. This chain links TRBV5-1 with TRBJ2-7; TRBD1 aligns across 10 bases. CDR3 length equals 15 residues. Germline V CDR1 and CDR2: SGHRS, YFSETQ. Losses at the gene ends were 3 bases for V and 5 bases for J; bases not matched to a gene: 8. The CDR3 is CASSSTGQGMDEQYF. CDR3 nucleotide sequence: TGCGCCAGCAGCTCCACGGGACAGGGGATGGACGAGCAGTACTTC. Using reference TRBV5-1 and TRBJ2-7 for the parts outside the CDR3, the full variable domain is KAGVTQTPRYLIKTRGQQVTLSCSPISGHRSVSWYQQTPGQGLQFLFEYFSETQRNKGNFPGRFSGRQFSNSRSEMNVSTLELGDSALYLCASSSTGQGMDEQYFGPGTRLTVT.

This clonotype was seen a few times. The chain recombines TRBV7-2 with TRBJ2-1; 7 bases are shared with TRBD2. From germline, CDR1 is SGHTA and CDR2 FQGNSA. This CDR3 contains 15 residues. V was pared by 1 base and J by 5 bases, with 5 bases of the junction left unmatched. The CDR3 DNA reads TGTGCCAGCAGCTTAGTTGGCGGGAGCCACAATGAGCAGTTCTTC. As protein: CASSLVGGSHNEQFF.

The table lists this clonotype with a few counts. V is TRBV6-2 or TRBV6-3 and J is TRBJ2-5; TRBD1 might be the D (5 bases). The CDR3 has 16 residues. V shed 0 bases and J shed 5 bases, with 16 bases lying between them. The germline V gene has CDR1 MNHEY and CDR2 SVGEGT. CDR3 sequence: CASSYSNLDKRETQYF. CDR3 in DNA: TGTGCCAGCAGTTACTCGAATTTGGACAAGAGGGAGACCCAGTACTTC.

This clonotype was detected a few times. V and J are TRBV6-6 and TRBJ2-5; 10 nucleotides line up with TRBD1. CDR1 and CDR2 (germline): MNHNY, SVGAGI (reference sequence). Germline trimming cut 5 bases from V and 4 bases from J; bases unmatched to any gene: 10. This CDR3 spans 16 amino acids. The CDR3 coding sequence is TGTGCCAGCAGTGCCCCGGGACAGGGGCTGTCAGAGACCCAGTACTTC. Protein: CASSAPGQGLSETQYF.